The subject of this entry is one T cell receptor beta chain. A read error may produce the germline difference seen at one junction end. In the same sample, other DNA sequences code for this CDR3. The sample originates from a study of control samples from healthy donors and cancer patients. Assay: immunoSEQ multiplex PCR; the TCRdb copy retains only in-frame clones and omits some. The sample includes around 100,000 clones, roughly 90% of them seen just once. Germline V gene sequence: CDR1 SGHKS, CDR2 YYEKEE (reference sequence). There are 18 residues in the CDR3. Sequencing used blood. This receptor was identified in a woman aged 50 to 65 in good health. The chain joins TRBV5-5 to TRBJ1-2; a possible D gene is TRBD1 (5 bases). The CDR3 spells CASSFYVGTPRGEDGYTF. The CDR3 DNA sequence: TGTGCCAGTAGCTTTTATGTCGGGACCCCAAGGGGAGAGGATGGCTACACCTTC.